Below, 16 T cell receptor beta chains from the same sample are listed, as sequenced in a study of blood T cell repertoires in COVID-19. Profiling relied on immunoSEQ multiplex PCR, and the TCRdb table lists in-frame clones only, not all of them. The sample includes some 340,000 clones, about 86% of them seen just once. Input material: peripheral blood. The receptor set was obtained from a man aged 25-40 years with active or convalescent COVID-19.

The V and J genes are TRBV21-1 and TRBJ2-7; the table's TRBD1 call for D was not verified on the DNA. TRBV21-1 is designated a pseudogene. The CDR3 covers 16 residues. CDR3 region: CASSIYRGPAPYEQYF. Written as DNA, the CDR3 is TGTGCCAGCAGCATCTACAGGGGACCAGCACCCTACGAGCAGTACTTC.

The rearrangement uses TRBV7-8 and TRBJ1-2; TRBD1 is a possible D gene (6 bases). Trimming cost V 5 bases and J 1 base, with 11 bases left between them. The CDR3 runs to 14 residues. The V gene's germline CDR1 is SGHVS and CDR2 FQNEAQ. The chain's CDR3 is CASSPDSFNYGYTF. In DNA form, the CDR3 reads TGTGCCAGCAGCCCGGACAGCTTTAACTATGGCTACACCTTC.

The chain employs TRBV6-2 or TRBV6-3 and TRBJ2-2; TRBD2 aligns across 12 bases. The CDR3 runs 18 residues. Germline loops: CDR1 MNHEY, CDR2 SVGEGT. J gave up 2 bases and V 0 bases, and 4 bases lay outside the gene matches. CDR3 bases: TGTGCCAGCAGTTACTCGACTAGCGGGAGCGTTAACACCGGGGAGCTGTTTTTT. Its translation is CASSYSTSGSVNTGELFF.

The J gene is TRBJ1-5, the V gene TRBV5-5; D uncertain. The germline gives CDR1 SGHKS, CDR2 YYEKEE (reference sequence). The CDR3 consists of 15 residues. V was trimmed by 2 bases and J by 3 bases, leaving 12 bases between them. In DNA form, the CDR3 reads TGTGCCAGCAGCTTTCGGGGTGGGAACAATCAGCCCCAGCATTTT. Protein sequence: CASSFRGGNNQPQHF.

The genes are TRBV7-6 and TRBJ2-3, with 13 bases identical to TRBD2. There are 18 residues in the CDR3. The germline CDR1 and CDR2 sequences are SGHVS and FNYEAQ. After removal of 1 base from V and 0 bases from J, the junction contained 4 bases not matched to a gene. CDR3 in DNA: TGTGCCAGCAGCTTAGGGACTAGCGGGGGAGAGAGCACAGATACGCAGTATTTT. Protein: CASSLGTSGGESTDTQYF.

The rearrangement links TRBV3-1 (or the pseudogene TRBV3-2) to TRBJ2-3, with D perhaps matching TRBD1 (5 bases). Trimming stripped 0 bases from V and 2 bases from J, with 9 bases between. The CDR3 totals 15 residues. Germline loops: CDR1 LGHDT, CDR2 YNNKEL (reference sequence). The chain's CDR3 is CASSQEGQPTDTQYF. CDR3 in DNA: TGTGCCAGCAGCCAAGAGGGGCAGCCCACAGATACGCAGTATTTT.

This chain uses TRBV11-2 with TRBJ2-2; TRBD1 matches 8 bases. The V gene's germline CDR1 is SGHAT and CDR2 FQNNGV. Trimming took 3 bases from V and 1 from J; bases not matched to a gene: 1. CDR3 size: 15 residues. CDR3 region: CASSFRGRNTGELFF. CDR3 nucleotides: TGTGCCAGCAGCTTCAGGGGGCGGAACACCGGGGAGCTGTTTTTT.

The chain recombines TRBV7-6 with TRBJ2-5, with a weak D call TRBD2 (5 bases). Between the trimmed V and J ends, which lost 4 bases and 1 base, there was a span of 10 bases. The germline gives CDR1 SGHVS, CDR2 FNYEAQ. This CDR3 is built from 14 residues. CDR3: CASSSDFFQETQYF. The CDR3 DNA follows: TGTGCCAGCAGCTCGGACTTTTTCCAAGAGACCCAGTACTTC.

The genes are TRBV30 and TRBJ2-3; D is possibly TRBD1 (5 bases). Per germline, CDR1 GTSNPN and CDR2 SVGIG (reference sequence). The length of the CDR3 is 16 residues. The V and J ends lost 3 bases and 0 bases respectively, with 16 bases between them. The CDR3 bases are TGTGCCTGGAGGAACACAGGACCTTCTAGCACAGATACGCAGTATTTT. Encoded protein: CAWRNTGPSSTDTQYF. Full variable domain (remainder filled in from reference TRBV30 and TRBJ2-3): SQTIHQWPATLVQPVGSPLSLECTVEGTSNPNLYWYRQAAGRGLQLLFYSVGIGQISSEVPQNLSASRPQDRQFILSSKKLLLSDSGFYLCAWRNTGPSSTDTQYFGPGTRLTVL.

The J gene is TRBJ1-6, the V gene TRBV27; unclear D gene. Trimming cost V 0 bases and J 13 bases, with 10 bases left between them. Germline values: CDR1 MNHEY, CDR2 SMNVEV (reference sequence). The CDR3 sequence is 13 residues long. CDR3 DNA sequence: TGTGCCAGCAGTTTATCTAGGCGGAATCCCCTCCACTTT. It is translated as CASSLSRRNPLHF.

V usage is TRBV28 and J usage is TRBJ1-6; D uncertain. The CDR3 spans 17 residues. Germline lookup yields CDR1 MDHEN and CDR2 SYDVKM. V lost 7 bases and J 0 bases, leaving 16 bases between the germline ends. As DNA, the CDR3 is TGTGCCAGCAACCCTAAGCGAACAAGCTCCTATAATTCACCCCTCCACTTT. This gives the protein CASNPKRTSSYNSPLHF.

The chain carries TRBV7-2 and TRBJ1-2; D remains ambiguous. CDR3 length: 15 amino acids. The germline V and J ends were trimmed by 4 bases and 1 base, with 13 bases remaining between them. Germline lookup yields CDR1 SGHTA and CDR2 FQGNSA. DNA for the CDR3: TGTGCCAGCAGCTCCCAGGCCCACCTTAACTATGGCTACACCTTC. Its translation is CASSSQAHLNYGYTF.

This clone has a single count. The chain uses TRBV7-6 and TRBJ2-1, with TRBD2 identical over 7 bases. CDR1 is SGHVS, CDR2 FNYEAQ, per germline. The length of the CDR3 is 16 residues. Losses at the gene ends were 3 bases for V and 0 bases for J; bases not matched to a gene: 5. The CDR3: CASSLLAESSYNEQFF. CDR3 DNA sequence: TGTGCCAGCAGCTTGCTAGCGGAGAGCTCCTACAATGAGCAGTTCTTC.

A few counts support this clone. The chain links TRBV29-1 to TRBJ2-3; a possible D gene is TRBD1 (6 bases). The CDR3 length is 14 residues. Germline CDR1 and CDR2: SQVTM and ANQGSEA. The V and J ends lost 7 bases and 2 bases respectively, with 16 bases between them. The DNA of the CDR3 is TGCAGCGCTGGGACGACAGGAACCACAGATACGCAGTATTTT. Its translation is CSAGTTGTTDTQYF.

This chain connects TRBV5-1 to TRBJ2-7; 7 nucleotides align to TRBD2. The CDR3 runs to 16 residues. CDR1 is SGHRS, CDR2 YFSETQ, per germline. V gave up 3 bases and J gave up 3 bases; unmatched junction bases: 12. In DNA, the CDR3 is TGCGCCAGCAGCTCCGGGGGAGGGGCTACTTACTACGAGCAGTACTTC. It encodes CASSSGGGATYYEQYF.

The chain carries TRBV6-2 or TRBV6-3 and TRBJ2-5; perhaps TRBD2 as D (6 bases). Germline-derived CDR1 and CDR2 are MNHEY and SVGEGT. Trimming took 2 bases from V and 5 from J, leaving 6 bases between them. The CDR3 covers 12 residues. Here the CDR3 reads CASSYGGETQYF. CDR3 nucleotide sequence: TGTGCCAGCAGTTACGGAGGGGAGACCCAGTACTTC.